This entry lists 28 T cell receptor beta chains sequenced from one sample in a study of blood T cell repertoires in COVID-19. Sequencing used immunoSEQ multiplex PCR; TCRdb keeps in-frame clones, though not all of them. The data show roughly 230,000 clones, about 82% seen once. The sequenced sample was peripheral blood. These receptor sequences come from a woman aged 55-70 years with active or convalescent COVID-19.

DNA for the CDR3: TGCAGCGTTGAAGAAGGACAGGGAGGTGGCTACACCTTC. Protein sequence: CSVEEGQGGGYTF. V usage is TRBV29-1 and J usage is TRBJ1-2; 8 bases match TRBD1. J gave up 7 bases and V 0 bases, and 4 bases lay outside the gene matches. CDR3 size: 13 residues. Germline CDR1 is SQVTM and CDR2 is ANQGSEA.

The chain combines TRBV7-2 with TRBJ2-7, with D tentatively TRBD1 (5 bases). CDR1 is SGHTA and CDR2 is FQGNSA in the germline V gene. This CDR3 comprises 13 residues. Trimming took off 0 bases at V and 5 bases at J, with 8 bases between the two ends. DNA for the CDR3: TGTGCCAGCAGCTTAGCCCCAGGGAACGAGCAGTACTTC. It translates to CASSLAPGNEQYF.

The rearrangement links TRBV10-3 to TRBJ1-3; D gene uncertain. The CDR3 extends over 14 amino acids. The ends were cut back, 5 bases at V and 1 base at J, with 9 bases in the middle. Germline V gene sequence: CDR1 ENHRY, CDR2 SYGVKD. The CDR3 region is CAISLTDSGNTIYF. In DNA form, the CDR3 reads TGTGCCATCAGTCTAACAGATTCTGGAAACACCATATATTTT.

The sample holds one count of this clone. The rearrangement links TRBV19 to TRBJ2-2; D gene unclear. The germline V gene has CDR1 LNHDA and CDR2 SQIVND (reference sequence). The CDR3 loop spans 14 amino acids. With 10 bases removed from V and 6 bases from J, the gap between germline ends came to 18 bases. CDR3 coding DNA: TGTGCCACCTACGCGACTGCCGTCCCCGGGGAGCTGTTTTTT. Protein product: CATYATAVPGELFF.

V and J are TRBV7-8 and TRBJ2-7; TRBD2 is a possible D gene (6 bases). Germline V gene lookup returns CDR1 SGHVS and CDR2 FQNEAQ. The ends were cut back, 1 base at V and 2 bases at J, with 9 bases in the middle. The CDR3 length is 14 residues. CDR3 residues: CASSLDAGTYEQYF. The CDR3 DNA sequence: TGTGCCAGCAGCTTAGACGCGGGGACCTACGAGCAGTACTTC.

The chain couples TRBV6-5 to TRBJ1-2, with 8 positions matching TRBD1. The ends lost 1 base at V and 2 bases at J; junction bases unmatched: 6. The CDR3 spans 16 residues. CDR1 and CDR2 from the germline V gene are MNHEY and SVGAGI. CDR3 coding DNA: TGTGCCAGCAGTTACTACGGACAGGGAGGGAACTATGGCTACACCTTC. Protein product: CASSYYGQGGNYGYTF.

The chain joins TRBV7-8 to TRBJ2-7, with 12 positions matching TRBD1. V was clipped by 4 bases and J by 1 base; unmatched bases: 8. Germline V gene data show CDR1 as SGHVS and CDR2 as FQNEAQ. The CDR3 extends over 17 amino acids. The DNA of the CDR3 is TGTGCCAGCAGCTCGCGGGACAGGGGGCGTGAATCCTACGAGCAGTACTTC. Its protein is CASSSRDRGRESYEQYF.

The CDR3 here is CASSLRGRGGNQPQHF. The CDR3 coding sequence is TGTGCCAGCAGCTTGAGGGGCAGGGGTGGCAATCAGCCCCAGCATTTT. The chain carries TRBV5-6 and TRBJ1-5; D is possibly TRBD1 (6 bases). The V end lost 1 base, the J end lost 2 bases, and 13 bases lay between the germline ends. This CDR3 comprises 16 residues. Looked up from germline, CDR1 is SGHDT and CDR2 is YYEEEE. The full variable domain, rest sourced from reference TRBV5-6 and TRBJ1-5, is DAGVTQSPTHLIKTRGQQVTLRCSPKSGHDTVSWYQQALGQGPQFIFQYYEEEERQRGNFPDRFSGHQFPNYSSELNVNALLLGDSALYLCASSLRGRGGNQPQHFGDGTRLSIL.

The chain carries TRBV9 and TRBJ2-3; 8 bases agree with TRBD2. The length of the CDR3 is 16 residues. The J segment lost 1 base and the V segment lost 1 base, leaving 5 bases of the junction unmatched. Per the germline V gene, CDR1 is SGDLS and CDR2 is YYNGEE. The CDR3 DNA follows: TGTGCCAGCAGCGTACCCCGGGGGGGCGGCACAGATACGCAGTATTTT. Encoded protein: CASSVPRGGGTDTQYF.

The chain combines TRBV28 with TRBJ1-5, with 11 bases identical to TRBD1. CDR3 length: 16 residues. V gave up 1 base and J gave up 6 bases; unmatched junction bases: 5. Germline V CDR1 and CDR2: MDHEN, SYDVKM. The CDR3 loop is CASSLSGTGGFQPQHF. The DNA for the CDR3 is TGTGCCAGCAGTTTATCCGGGACAGGGGGGTTTCAGCCCCAGCATTTT.

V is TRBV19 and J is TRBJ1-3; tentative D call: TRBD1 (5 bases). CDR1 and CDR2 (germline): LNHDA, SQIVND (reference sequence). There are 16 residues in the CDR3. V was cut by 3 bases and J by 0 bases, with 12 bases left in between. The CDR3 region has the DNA TGTGCCAGTAGTATTCCGGGGAGGGGCTCTGGAAACACCATATATTTT. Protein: CASSIPGRGSGNTIYF. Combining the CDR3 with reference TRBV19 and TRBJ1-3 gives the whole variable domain DGGITQSPKYLFRKEGQNVTLSCEQNLNHDAMYWYRQDPGQGLRLIYYSQIVNDFQKGDIAEGYSVSREKKESFPLTVTSAQKNPTAFYLCASSIPGRGSGNTIYFGEGSWLTVV.

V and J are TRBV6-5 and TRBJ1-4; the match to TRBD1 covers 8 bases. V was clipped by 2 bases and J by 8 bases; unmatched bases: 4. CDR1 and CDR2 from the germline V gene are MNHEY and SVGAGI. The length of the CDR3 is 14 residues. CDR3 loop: CASSYGTGSEKLFF. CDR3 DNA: TGTGCCAGCAGTTACGGGACAGGCTCCGAAAAACTGTTTTTT.

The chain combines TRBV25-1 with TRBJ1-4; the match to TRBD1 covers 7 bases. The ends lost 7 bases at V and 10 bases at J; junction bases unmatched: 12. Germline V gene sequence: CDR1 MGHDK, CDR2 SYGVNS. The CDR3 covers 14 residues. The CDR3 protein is CASTRGQGDGKLFF. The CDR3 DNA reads TGTGCCAGCACCCGGGGCCAGGGGGACGGAAAACTGTTTTTT.

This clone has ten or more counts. Here the CDR3 reads CASTPGQGRSNQPQHF. The CDR3 DNA reads TGTGCCAGTACCCCGGGACAGGGACGAAGCAATCAGCCCCAGCATTTT. The chain joins TRBV19 to TRBJ1-5, with TRBD1 identical over 9 bases. Per the germline V gene, CDR1 is LNHDA and CDR2 is SQIVND (reference sequence). The CDR3 runs 16 residues. Trimming at V came to 7 bases and at J to 1 base, leaving 8 bases not matched to a gene.

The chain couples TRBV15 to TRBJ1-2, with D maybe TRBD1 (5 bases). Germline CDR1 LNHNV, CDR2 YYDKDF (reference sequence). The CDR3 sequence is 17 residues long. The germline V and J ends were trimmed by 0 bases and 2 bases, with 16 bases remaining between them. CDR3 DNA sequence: TGTGCCACCAGCAGAGACGGTGTGGGGGGACGGAACTATGGCTACACCTTC. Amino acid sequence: CATSRDGVGGRNYGYTF.

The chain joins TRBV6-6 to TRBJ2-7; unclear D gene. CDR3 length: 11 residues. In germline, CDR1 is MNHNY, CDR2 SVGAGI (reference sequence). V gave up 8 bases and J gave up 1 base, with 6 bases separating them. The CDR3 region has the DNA TGTGCCAGCGGCGGTTCCTACGAGCAGTACGTC. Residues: CASGGSYEQYV.

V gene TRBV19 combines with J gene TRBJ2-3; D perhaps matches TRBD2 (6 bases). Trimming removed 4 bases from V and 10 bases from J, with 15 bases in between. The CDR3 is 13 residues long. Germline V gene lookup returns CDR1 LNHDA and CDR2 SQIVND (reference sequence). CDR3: CASSTSLAVSQYF. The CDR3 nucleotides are TGTGCCAGTAGTACCTCACTAGCTGTTTCGCAGTATTTT.

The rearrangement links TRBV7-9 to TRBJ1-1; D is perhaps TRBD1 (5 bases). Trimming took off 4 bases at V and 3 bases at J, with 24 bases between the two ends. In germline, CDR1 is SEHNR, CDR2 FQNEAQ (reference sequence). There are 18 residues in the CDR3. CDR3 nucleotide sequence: TGTGCCAGCAGCTCATCGGGGAGGGGCCGCATGGTGGACACTGAAGCTTTCTTT. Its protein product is CASSSSGRGRMVDTEAFF. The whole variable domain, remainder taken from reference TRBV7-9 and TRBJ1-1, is DTGVSQNPRHKITKRGQNVTFRCDPISEHNRLYWYRQTLGQGPEFLTYFQNEAQLEKSRLLSDRFSAERPKGSFSTLEIQRTEQGDSAMYLCASSSSGRGRMVDTEAFFGQGTRLTVV.

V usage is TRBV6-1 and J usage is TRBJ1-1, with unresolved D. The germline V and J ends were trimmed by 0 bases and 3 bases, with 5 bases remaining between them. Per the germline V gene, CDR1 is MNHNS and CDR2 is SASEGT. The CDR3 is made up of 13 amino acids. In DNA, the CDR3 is TGTGCCAGCAGTGAAGCGCGGGACACTGAAGCTTTCTTT. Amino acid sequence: CASSEARDTEAFF.

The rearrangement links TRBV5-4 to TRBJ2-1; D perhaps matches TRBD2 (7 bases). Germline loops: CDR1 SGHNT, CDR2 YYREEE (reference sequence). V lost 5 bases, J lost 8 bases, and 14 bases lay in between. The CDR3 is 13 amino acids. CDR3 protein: CASSLGRGDEQFF. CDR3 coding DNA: TGTGCCAGCAGTCTGGGGAGGGGGGATGAGCAGTTCTTC.

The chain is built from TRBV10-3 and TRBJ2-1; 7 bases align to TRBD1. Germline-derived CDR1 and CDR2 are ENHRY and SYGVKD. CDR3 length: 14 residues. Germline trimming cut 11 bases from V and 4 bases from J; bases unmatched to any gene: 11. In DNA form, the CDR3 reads TGTGCCGCCTCTCCAGGACAGGTATACAATGAGCAGTTCTTC. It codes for CAASPGQVYNEQFF.

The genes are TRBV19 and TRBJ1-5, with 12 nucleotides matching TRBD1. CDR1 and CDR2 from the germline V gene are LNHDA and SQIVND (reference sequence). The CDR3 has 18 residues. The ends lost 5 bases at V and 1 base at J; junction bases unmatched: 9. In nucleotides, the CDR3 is TGTGCCAGTAGTTTTAGGGACAGGGGGCTTGCAAGCAATCAGCCCCAGCATTTT. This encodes CASSFRDRGLASNQPQHF.

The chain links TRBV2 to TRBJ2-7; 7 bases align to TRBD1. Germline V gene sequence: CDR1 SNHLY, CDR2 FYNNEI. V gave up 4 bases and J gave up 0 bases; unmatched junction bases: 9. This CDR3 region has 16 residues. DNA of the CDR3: TGTGCCAGCAGTGGCGGTACAGGGGCGAGCTCCTACGAGCAGTACTTC. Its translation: CASSGGTGASSYEQYF.

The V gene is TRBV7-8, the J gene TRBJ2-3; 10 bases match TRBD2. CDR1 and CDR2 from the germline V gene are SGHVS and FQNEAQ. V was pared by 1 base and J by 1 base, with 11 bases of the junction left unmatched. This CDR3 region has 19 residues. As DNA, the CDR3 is TGTGCCAGCAGCTTAGTCGGGCTAGCGGGGGTTCCGGGCACAGATACGCAGTATTTT. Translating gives CASSLVGLAGVPGTDTQYF.

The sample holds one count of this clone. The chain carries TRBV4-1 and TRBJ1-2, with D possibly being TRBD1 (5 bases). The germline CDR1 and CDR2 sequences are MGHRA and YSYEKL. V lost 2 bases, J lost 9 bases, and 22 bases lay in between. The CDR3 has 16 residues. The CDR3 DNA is TGCGCCAGCAGCCAAAGCCCTACGGGGATGGGGGGAAGCTACACCTTC. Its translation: CASSQSPTGMGGSYTF.

In DNA, the CDR3 is TGTGCCAGCTCACCGAGCAGGGAAATTGCGGGAAACACCATATATTTT. This gives the protein CASSPSREIAGNTIYF. The chain has TRBV18 and TRBJ1-3, with D tentatively TRBD1 (5 bases). CDR3 length: 16 amino acids. Trimming left V 3 bases short and J 4 bases short, with 16 bases between. Germline V gene lookup returns CDR1 KGHSH and CDR2 LQKENI.

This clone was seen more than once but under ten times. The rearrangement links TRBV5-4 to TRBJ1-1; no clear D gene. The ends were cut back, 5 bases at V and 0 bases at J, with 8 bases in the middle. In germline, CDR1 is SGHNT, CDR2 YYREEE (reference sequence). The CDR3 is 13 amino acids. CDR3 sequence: CASRKLMNTEAFF. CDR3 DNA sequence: TGTGCCAGCAGAAAACTCATGAACACTGAAGCTTTCTTT.

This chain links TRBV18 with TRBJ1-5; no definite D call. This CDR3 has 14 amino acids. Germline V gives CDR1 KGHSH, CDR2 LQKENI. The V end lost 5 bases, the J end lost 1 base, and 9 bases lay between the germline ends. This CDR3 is CASSAVPSNQPQHF. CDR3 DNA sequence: TGTGCCAGCTCAGCAGTCCCGAGCAATCAGCCCCAGCATTTT. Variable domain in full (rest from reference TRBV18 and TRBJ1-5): NAGVMQNPRHLVRRRGQEARLRCSPMKGHSHVYWYRQLPEEGLKFMVYLQKENIIDESGMPKERFSAEFPKEGPSILRIQQVVRGDSAAYFCASSAVPSNQPQHFGDGTRLSIL.